These 9 T cell receptor beta chains were sequenced from one sample in a study of the immune and genomic landscape of osteosarcoma. Using immunoSEQ multiplex PCR, the repertoire was profiled, and TCRdb retains in-frame clones only, with some absent. The table lists some 5,200 clones, more than 60% of them singletons. Osteosarcoma specimens were post-treatment primary, local recurrence and metastasis tumors from poor-prognosis patients. The sequenced material came from osteosarcoma tumor tissue from the lung. These receptors were obtained from a human donor with osteosarcoma.

The chain links TRBV27 to TRBJ2-1, with 10 positions matching TRBD2. Germline CDR1 reads MNHEY; CDR2 reads SMNVEV (reference sequence). The CDR3 consists of 15 residues. With 5 bases clipped from V and 5 bases from J, the junction kept 6 bases outside the gene matches. CDR3 bases: TGTGCCAGCAGTCCAACTAGCGGGGTTAACAATGAGCAGTTCTTC. Amino acid sequence: CASSPTSGVNNEQFF.

The table lists this clone with a few counts. CDR3 protein: CAWSAGVSEQYF. Here the CDR3 DNA reads TGTGCCTGGAGTGCAGGGGTCTCCGAGCAGTACTTC. This rearrangement joins TRBV30 to TRBJ2-7; D is perhaps TRBD1 (6 bases). The CDR3 has 12 residues. The ends were cut back, 1 base at V and 6 bases at J, with 10 bases in the middle. Germline assignment: CDR1 GTSNPN and CDR2 SVGIG (reference sequence).

The chain employs TRBV4-2 and TRBJ2-7; D may correspond to TRBD1 or TRBD2 (5 bases each). The CDR3 runs 18 residues. The V gene's germline CDR1 is LGHNA and CDR2 YNFKEQ. V was clipped by 5 bases and J by 2 bases, with 25 bases between them. The CDR3 DNA follows: TGTGCCAGCAGCTTGGCCCACAGCCAGGGACCCCTCCCCTACGAGCAGTACTTC. Its protein product is CASSLAHSQGPLPYEQYF.

The chain couples TRBV15 to TRBJ2-7; TRBD2 matches at 13 bases. This CDR3 has 15 residues. Unmatched junction bases numbered 1, after V lost 3 bases and J lost 2 bases. Germline CDR1 and CDR2: LNHNV and YYDKDF (reference sequence). CDR3 coding DNA: TGTGCCACCAGCAGTACTAGCGGGAGGGCCTACGAGCAGTACTTC. This translates into CATSSTSGRAYEQYF.

This chain uses TRBV7-9 with TRBJ2-1, with D uncertain. Germline values: CDR1 SEHNR, CDR2 FQNEAQ (reference sequence). CDR3 length: 14 amino acids. With 4 bases removed from V and 4 bases from J, the gap between germline ends came to 11 bases. This chain's CDR3 is CASSSIPSYNEQFF. In nucleotides, the CDR3 is TGTGCCAGCAGCTCGATTCCTTCTTACAATGAGCAGTTCTTC.

The gene calls are TRBV29-1 and TRBJ2-7, with D unclear. Germline values: CDR1 SQVTM, CDR2 ANQGSEA. Trimming cost V 1 base and J 2 bases, with 15 bases left between them. CDR3 length: 15 amino acids. The CDR3 protein is CSVEGESQSAYEQYF. CDR3 in DNA: TGCAGCGTTGAAGGAGAATCCCAGTCCGCCTACGAGCAGTACTTC.

The chain has TRBV6-6 and TRBJ2-1; TRBD2 matches at 7 bases. Germline V CDR1 and CDR2: MNHNY, SVGAGI (reference sequence). The CDR3 consists of 13 residues. V trimming: 6 bases; J trimming: 2 bases; junction bases outside the gene matches: 1. Here the CDR3 reads CASSGTTYNEQFF. The CDR3, as DNA: TGTGCCAGCAGCGGGACTACCTACAATGAGCAGTTCTTC.

This chain uses TRBV6-1 with TRBJ1-5; 9 bases agree with TRBD1. The V segment lost 5 bases and the J segment 5 bases; nucleotides outside the gene matches: 4. Germline V gene sequence: CDR1 MNHNS, CDR2 SASEGT. The CDR3 length is 14 residues. The CDR3 loop is CASSTDRGYQPQHF. The CDR3 region has the DNA TGTGCCAGCAGTACGGACAGGGGTTATCAGCCCCAGCATTTT.

This rearrangement joins TRBV18 to TRBJ2-5, with 7 bases matching TRBD2. This CDR3 spans 15 amino acids. The J segment lost 4 bases and the V segment lost 0 bases, leaving 5 bases of the junction unmatched. Per the germline V gene, CDR1 is KGHSH and CDR2 is LQKENI. CDR3 loop: CASSPPRGRGETQYF. CDR3 nucleotide sequence: TGTGCCAGCTCACCACCGCGGGGGAGGGGAGAGACCCAGTACTTC.